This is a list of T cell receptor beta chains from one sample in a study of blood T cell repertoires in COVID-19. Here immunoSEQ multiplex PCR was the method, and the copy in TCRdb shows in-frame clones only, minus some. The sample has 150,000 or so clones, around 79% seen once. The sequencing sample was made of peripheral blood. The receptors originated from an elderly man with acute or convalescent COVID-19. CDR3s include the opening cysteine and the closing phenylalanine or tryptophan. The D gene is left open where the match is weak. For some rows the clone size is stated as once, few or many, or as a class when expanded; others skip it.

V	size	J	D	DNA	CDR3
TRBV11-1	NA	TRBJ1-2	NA	TGTGCCAGCAGTTTGGGACTTCAACGACGGAACTATGGCTACACCTTC	CASSLGLQRRNYGYTF
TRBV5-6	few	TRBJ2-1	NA	TGTGCCAGCAGCGCCAGAGCACAAGCATCGGGTTACAATGAGCAGTTCTTC	CASSARAQASGYNEQFF
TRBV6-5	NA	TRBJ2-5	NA	TGTGCCAGCGAGAACAGGGGGGGAGAGACCCAGTACTTC	CASENRGGETQYF
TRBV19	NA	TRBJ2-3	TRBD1	TGTGCCAGTAGGCCGACAGGGTGGGGGACAGATACGCAGTATTTT	CASRPTGWGTDTQYF
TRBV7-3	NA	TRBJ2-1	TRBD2	TGTGCCAGCAGCTTAACCCCCGGGACTAGCGGGGGGGCGAAGGGAAATGAGCAGTTCTTC	CASSLTPGTSGGAKGNEQFF
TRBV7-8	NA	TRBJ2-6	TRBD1	TGTGCCAGCAGCAAGGACAGGGTGCGCTCTGGGGCCAACGTCCTGACTTTC	CASSKDRVRSGANVLTF
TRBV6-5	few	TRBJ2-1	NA	TGTGCCAGCGCCCGGGGCAATGAGCAGTTCTTC	CASARGNEQFF
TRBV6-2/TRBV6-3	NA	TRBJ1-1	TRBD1	TGTGCCAGCAGTGACGGACAGGGTAAGGGGAGGAACACTGAAGCTTTCTTT	CASSDGQGKGRNTEAFF
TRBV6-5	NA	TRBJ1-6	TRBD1	TGTGCCAGCAGTTACCGCCAGGGGGCAGGATCACCCCTCCACTTT	CASSYRQGAGSPLHF
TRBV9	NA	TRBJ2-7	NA	TGTGCCAGCAGCGTAGAAGCGGCTCGTAACGAGCAGTACTTC	CASSVEAARNEQYF
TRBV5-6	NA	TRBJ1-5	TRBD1	TGTGCCAGCAGCACCGGGGGACAGGGACGTCAGCCCCAGCATTTT	CASSTGGQGRQPQHF
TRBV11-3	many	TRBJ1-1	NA	TGTGCCAGCAGCTTAGATAGCTGGGAGGGGTACACTGAAGCTTTCTTT	CASSLDSWEGYTEAFF
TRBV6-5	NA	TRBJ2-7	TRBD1	TGTGCCAGCAGTAACGGACAGGGGGCGGGCGAGCAGTACTTC	CASSNGQGAGEQYF
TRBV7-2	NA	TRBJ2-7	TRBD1	TGTGCCAGCAGCCTCTCGACAGGGATTACCTACGAGCAGTACTTC	CASSLSTGITYEQYF
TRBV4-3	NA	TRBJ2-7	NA	TGCGCCAGCAGCCAAGATCTGGGAGGAAGACCCTACGAGCAGTACTTC	CASSQDLGGRPYEQYF
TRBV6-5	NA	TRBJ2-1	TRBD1	TGTGCCAGCAGGAGGGACAGGGGTGACAATGAGCAGTTCTTC	CASRRDRGDNEQFF
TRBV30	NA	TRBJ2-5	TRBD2	TGTGCCTGGAGTGAAGGTAGCGGGGCGGCCCAGTACTTC	CAWSEGSGAAQYF
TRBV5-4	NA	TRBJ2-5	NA	TGTGCCAGCAGCTTGGTGGGTCCGGCGGAGGGGACCCAGTACTTC	CASSLVGPAEGTQYF
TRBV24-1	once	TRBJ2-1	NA	TGTGCCACCAGTGATCTCGGGACTCCCGGGAATCGAGACAATGAGCAGTTCTTC	CATSDLGTPGNRDNEQFF
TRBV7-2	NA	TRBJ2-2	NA	TGTGCCAGCAGCTTAGCGGCTTTCACCGGGGAGCTGTTTTTT	CASSLAAFTGELFF
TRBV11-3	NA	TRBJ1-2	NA	TGTGCCAGCAGCTCCTCGGGGAATCTTAACTATGGCTACACCTTC	CASSSSGNLNYGYTF
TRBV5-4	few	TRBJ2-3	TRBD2	TGTGCCAGCAGTCCAGCGGGGGGTATGGATACGCAGTATTTT	CASSPAGGMDTQYF